One TCR beta chain is described in this entry. This table comes from immunoSEQ multiplex PCR, and its TCRdb copy is limited to in-frame clones, with some not included. The repertoire holds hundreds of thousands of clones, with around nine tenths as singletons. This specimen belongs to a study of Ad26.COV2.S vaccination and SARS-CoV-2 variants. The sample's treatment: 19 received Ad26.COV2.S at low or high dose, single or two shots; about 5 received placebo; per-sample allocation not given. Sample collection was performed on day 63 after the first vaccine or placebo injection. This TCR was sampled from a person between 18 and 65 years old who received the Ad26.COV2.S COVID-19 vaccine or a placebo. Sequencing was performed on peripheral blood, taken in a trial of Ad26.COV2.S vaccine versus placebo.

This CDR3 is CASTRPKEGGYEQYF. Written as DNA, the CDR3 is TGTGCCAGCACCCGACCCAAAGAGGGGGGCTACGAGCAGTACTTC. The chain combines TRBV6-5 with TRBJ2-7; D may correspond to TRBD1 or TRBD2 (6 bases each). CDR3 size: 15 residues. Looked up from germline, CDR1 is MNHEY and CDR2 is SVGAGI. V was clipped by 7 bases and J by 3 bases, with 19 bases between them.